The 21 T cell receptor beta chains below were found in one sample sequenced in a study of blood T cell repertoires in COVID-19 (TCRdb year 2020). The library came from the immunoSEQ multiplex PCR assay. As stored in TCRdb, this immuneACCESS dataset retains in-frame rearrangements with V and J assigned. A fraction of the clones does not appear; measured against another copy, unresolved V genes explain less than half of the discrepancy, and the remainder lacks a known reason. Here the sample has about 280,000 clones; 85% occur a single time. The top ten hold 2% to 3% of the sample. Specimen: PBMCs or T cells enriched from blood (not recorded which). The receptor set was obtained from a woman between 50 and 59 years old who had recovered from COVID-19.

This chain joins TRBV5-5 and TRBJ1-5, with no clear D. This CDR3 spans 13 amino acids. Trimming pared 0 bases from V and 7 bases from J, leaving 8 bases between. The germline V gene has CDR1 SGHKS and CDR2 YYEKEE (reference sequence). Written as DNA, the CDR3 is TGTGCCAGCAGCTTGGGGGAGTCCCAGCCCCAGCATTTT. Its protein product is CASSLGESQPQHF.

With respect to this clone: At one end, the junction sequence differs from germline, possibly due to a read error. The chain uses TRBV5-1 and TRBJ2-5, with TRBD1 identical over 8 bases. The CDR3 has 16 residues. Germline loops: CDR1 SGHRS, CDR2 YFSETQ. CDR3 loop: CASSFNQGARGEAQYF. CDR3 sequence (DNA): TGCGCCAGCAGCTTCAATCAGGGGGCGCGGGGAGAGGCCCAGTACTTC.

The chain has TRBV11-3 and TRBJ2-2; D remains unclear. This CDR3 is built from 16 residues. CDR1 SGHNT and CDR2 YENEEA come from the germline V gene. The germline V and J ends were trimmed by 1 base and 1 base, with 10 bases remaining between them. In nucleotides, the CDR3 is TGTGCCAGCAGCTTAGGCCTCACAGAGAACACCGGGGAGCTGTTTTTT. It codes for CASSLGLTENTGELFF.

The genes are TRBV14 and TRBJ1-6; D unresolved. The CDR3 covers 13 residues. Trimming took off 0 bases at V and 10 bases at J, with 7 bases between the two ends. CDR1 is SGHDN, CDR2 FVKESK, per germline. The CDR3 DNA follows: TGTGCCAGCAGCCAAGAGAGGGTCTCACCCCTCCACTTT. This translates into CASSQERVSPLHF.

The chain recombines TRBV7-8 with TRBJ2-5, with 8 bases lining up with TRBD2. Germline-derived CDR1 and CDR2 are SGHVS and FQNEAQ. This CDR3 is built from 16 residues. The J segment lost 3 bases and the V segment lost 2 bases, leaving 8 bases of the junction unmatched. The CDR3 loop reads CASSLFPGGREETQYF. The CDR3 DNA reads TGTGCCAGCAGCTTATTCCCGGGAGGGAGGGAAGAGACCCAGTACTTC.

This clone appeared once. This chain connects TRBV9 to TRBJ2-7; 7 bases match TRBD2. This CDR3 spans 13 amino acids. Germline CDR1 SGDLS, CDR2 YYNGEE. Trimming took 0 bases from V and 7 from J; bases not matched to a gene: 4. The CDR3 DNA is TGTGCCAGCAGCGTAGGAGCGGGGAGGGAGCAGTACTTC. Protein product: CASSVGAGREQYF. The full variable domain, in which reference TRBV9 and TRBJ2-7 provide the parts outside the CDR3, is DSGVTQTPKHLITATGQRVTLRCSPRSGDLSVYWYQQSLDQGLQFLIQYYNGEERAKGNILERFSAQQFPDLHSELNLSSLELGDSALYFCASSVGAGREQYFGPGTRLTVT.

The V and J genes are TRBV27 and TRBJ1-2; the D is unclear. Germline assignment: CDR1 MNHEY and CDR2 SMNVEV (reference sequence). V was cut by 6 bases and J by 2 bases, with 13 bases left in between. This CDR3 is 14 amino acids long. The CDR3 loop is CASRTLDGNYGYTF. For the CDR3, the DNA is TGTGCCAGCAGAACCCTCGACGGGAACTATGGCTACACCTTC.

The chain uses TRBV5-4 and TRBJ2-3, with 7 bases fitting TRBD1. The germline CDR1 and CDR2 sequences are SGHNT and YYREEE (reference sequence). This CDR3 has 14 residues. V was clipped by 3 bases and J by 5 bases; unmatched bases: 6. The CDR3 sequence: CASSSTGVEDTQYF. The CDR3, as DNA: TGTGCCAGCAGCTCTACAGGGGTGGAAGATACGCAGTATTTT. Based on the CDR3 plus reference TRBV5-4 and TRBJ2-3, the full variable domain is ETGVTQSPTHLIKTRGQQVTLRCSSQSGHNTVSWYQQALGQGPQFIFQYYREEENGRGNFPPRFSGLQFPNYSSELNVNALELDDSALYLCASSSTGVEDTQYFGPGTRLTVL.

The rearrangement links TRBV2 to TRBJ1-1; 7 nucleotides match TRBD1. Looked up from germline, CDR1 is SNHLY and CDR2 is FYNNEI. CDR3 length: 13 amino acids. Trimming cost V 6 bases and J 4 bases; bases outside gene matches: 5. The CDR3 DNA is TGTGCCAGCAGCAGACAGGGTGGCACTGAAGCTTTCTTT. It is translated as CASSRQGGTEAFF.

The chain links TRBV29-1 to TRBJ2-7; 7 bases line up with TRBD2. CDR1 is SQVTM and CDR2 is ANQGSEA in the germline V gene. After removal of 7 bases from V and 3 bases from J, the junction contained 12 bases not matched to a gene. The CDR3 extends over 14 amino acids. CDR3 DNA sequence: TGCAGCGCCGGATCGGCGGGGGATCGCTACGAGCAGTACTTC. Translating it yields CSAGSAGDRYEQYF.

The rearrangement links TRBV2 to TRBJ1-1; possibly TRBD1 for D (6 bases). V shed 8 bases and J shed 0 bases, with 16 bases lying between them. The CDR3 consists of 15 residues. From germline, CDR1 is SNHLY and CDR2 FYNNEI. This CDR3 reads CASEGPDSMNTEAFF. DNA for the CDR3: TGTGCCAGCGAGGGGCCGGACAGTATGAACACTGAAGCTTTCTTT.

V usage is TRBV5-5 and J usage is TRBJ1-1, with 7 bases matching TRBD1. CDR3 size: 13 residues. Germline CDR1 reads SGHKS; CDR2 reads YYEKEE (reference sequence). Unmatched junction bases numbered 1, after V lost 4 bases and J lost 1 base. The CDR3 coding sequence is TGTGCCAGCAGCACAGGGGCGAACACTGAAGCTTTCTTT. Encoded protein: CASSTGANTEAFF.

This rearrangement joins TRBV12-3 or TRBV12-4 to TRBJ1-1; D uncertain. V was trimmed by 6 bases and J by 3 bases, leaving 8 bases between them. This CDR3 comprises 12 residues. CDR3 residues: CASRSGYTEAFF. In DNA form, the CDR3 reads TGTGCCAGCAGGTCAGGTTACACTGAAGCTTTCTTT.

In DNA form, the CDR3 reads TGTGCCAGCAGCCAAAACAGGGGGCTTTCGGGAGATACGCAGTATTTT. Amino acid sequence: CASSQNRGLSGDTQYF. The chain links TRBV3-1 (or the pseudogene TRBV3-2) to TRBJ2-3; 9 bases align to TRBD1. The CDR3 spans 16 residues. Germline loops: CDR1 LGHDT, CDR2 YNNKEL (reference sequence). J was trimmed by 5 bases and V by 2 bases; bases with no gene match: 8.

The chain uses TRBV5-1 and TRBJ2-3; TRBD2 matches at 13 bases. Per germline, CDR1 SGHRS and CDR2 YFSETQ. V was clipped by 5 bases and J by 0 bases; unmatched bases: 6. The CDR3 runs to 17 residues. CDR3 region: CASRGTSGATSTDTQYF. The CDR3 region has the DNA TGCGCCAGCAGGGGGACTAGCGGGGCAACTAGCACAGATACGCAGTATTTT. Based on the CDR3 plus reference TRBV5-1 and TRBJ2-3, the full variable domain is KAGVTQTPRYLIKTRGQQVTLSCSPISGHRSVSWYQQTPGQGLQFLFEYFSETQRNKGNFPGRFSGRQFSNSRSEMNVSTLELGDSALYLCASRGTSGATSTDTQYFGPGTRLTVL.

The V and J genes are TRBV12-3 or TRBV12-4 and TRBJ2-5; D is undetermined. This CDR3 has 12 amino acids. V lost 3 bases and J 7 bases, leaving 9 bases between the germline ends. The CDR3 sequence: CASSFSAGTQYF. CDR3 nucleotide sequence: TGTGCCAGCAGTTTTTCGGCAGGGACCCAGTACTTC.

This clone appeared a few times. The chain couples TRBV6-1 to TRBJ1-2; 9 bases are shared with TRBD1. V was clipped by 4 bases and J by 6 bases; unmatched bases: 12. Germline CDR1 MNHNS, CDR2 SASEGT. This CDR3 spans 16 amino acids. As DNA, the CDR3 is TGTGCCAGCAGTGCCGTTAAACAGGGGGCGCGTAATGGCTACACCTTC. Protein sequence: CASSAVKQGARNGYTF.

The V gene is TRBV2, the J gene TRBJ2-3; 11 nucleotides match TRBD1. CDR3 length: 15 residues. Germline V gene lookup returns CDR1 SNHLY and CDR2 FYNNEI. V trimming: 5 bases; J trimming: 3 bases; junction bases outside the gene matches: 4. Written as DNA, the CDR3 is TGTGCCAGCAGTCGGGACAGGGGGAGGACAGATACGCAGTATTTT. It yields the protein CASSRDRGRTDTQYF.

The V call is TRBV18, the J call TRBJ2-5, with TRBD2 matching over 7 bases. The CDR3 has 15 amino acids. With V trimmed by 4 bases and J by 4 bases, 9 bases remained unmatched. Germline V CDR1 and CDR2: KGHSH, LQKENI. For the CDR3, the DNA is TGTGCCAGCTCACAATCAGCGGGGCAGGGAGAGACCCAGTACTTC. As protein: CASSQSAGQGETQYF.

This clone has only one observation. The gene calls are TRBV5-8 and TRBJ1-5, with 7 bases matching TRBD1. CDR3 size: 15 residues. The germline CDR1 and CDR2 sequences are SGHTS and YDEGEE. V dropped 3 bases and J dropped 4; count of bases not matched to a gene: 7. The CDR3 here is CASSSPGGGNQPQHF. CDR3 sequence (DNA): TGTGCCAGCAGCTCCCCAGGGGGTGGGAATCAGCCCCAGCATTTT. The variable domain in full, with the rest retrieved from reference TRBV5-8 and TRBJ1-5, is EAGVTQSPTHLIKTRGQQATLRCSPISGHTSVYWYQQALGLGLQFLLWYDEGEERNRGNFPPRFSGRQFPNYSSELNVNALELEDSALYLCASSSPGGGNQPQHFGDGTRLSIL.

This chain links TRBV3-1 (or the pseudogene TRBV3-2) with TRBJ1-2; TRBD1 is a possible D gene (6 bases). V lost 3 bases to trimming and J lost 5 bases, with 16 bases between them. The length of the CDR3 is 15 residues. Per germline, CDR1 LGHDT and CDR2 YNNKEL (reference sequence). CDR3 nucleotide sequence: TGTGCCAGCAGCCACGTTGACAGGCAGACTTATGGCTACACCTTC. Its translation is CASSHVDRQTYGYTF.